This T cell receptor (beta chain) was retrieved from a study of T cell changes during pregnancy in multiple sclerosis. The protocol was immunoSEQ multiplex PCR, while the TCRdb copy is restricted to in-frame clones and leaves out a portion. This table has 30,000 to 35,000 clones, 85% to 90% appearing once. The CDR3 runs 13 residues. V lost 3 bases to trimming and J lost 6 bases, with 11 bases between them. Germline CDR1 LNHDA, CDR2 SQIVND (reference sequence). This clone was observed a single time. The sequenced sample was CD8+ T cells from peripheral blood mononuclear cells, obtained before pregnancy. The source is a female donor with multiple sclerosis, enrolled in a pregnancy study. The chain has TRBV19 and TRBJ1-1, with D hard to call. CDR3 residues: CASSIVSISEAFF. CDR3 sequence (DNA): TGTGCCAGTAGTATCGTCAGTATCTCTGAAGCTTTCTTT.